These 19 T cell receptor beta chains were all obtained from the same sample, sequenced in a study of read filtering for tumor transcriptome and immune sequencing. This library used 300 to 500 ng RNA and molecular barcoded adaptors spanning alpha/delta and beta/gamma chains. Via MiXCR, TCRdb re-called the reads, giving one row per CDR3 protein. This sample has roughly 25,000 distinct CDR3 sequences, with more than 20% found just once. Input material: a population of CD138-negative cells sorted from bone marrow. The receptor set was obtained from a donor at least 40 years old with multiple myeloma.

This clonotype was seen repeatedly, ten times or more. This chain links TRBV29-1 with TRBJ1-2; D remains ambiguous. V shed 0 bases and J shed 4 bases, with 12 bases lying between them. Germline values: CDR1 SQVTM, CDR2 ANQGSEA. The CDR3 spans 14 residues. The CDR3 is CSVEEHGEPYGYTF. CDR3 coding DNA: TGCAGCGTTGAAGAGCATGGAGAACCCTATGGCTACACCTTC.

This clonotype was recorded many times. The chain joins TRBV10-3 to TRBJ2-1; 16 bases agree with TRBD2. The J segment lost 9 bases and the V segment lost 7 bases, leaving 6 bases of the junction unmatched. The length of the CDR3 is 15 residues. Germline V gene data show CDR1 as ENHRY and CDR2 as SYGVKD. The CDR3 sequence is CAIKGTSGRAGEQFF. The DNA for the CDR3 is TGTGCCATCAAAGGGACTAGCGGGAGGGCCGGTGAGCAGTTCTTC.

The rearrangement uses TRBV10-2 and TRBJ2-7, with 7 positions matching TRBD2. V dropped 6 bases and J dropped 1; count of bases not matched to a gene: 6. Germline CDR1 reads WSHSY; CDR2 reads SAAADI. The CDR3 totals 14 residues. The CDR3 nucleotides are TGCGCCAGCAGGGGGCCCGGGGGGTCCTACGAGCAGTACTTC. Translation gives CASRGPGGSYEQYF.

In the case of this clonotype: One end of the junction does not line up with germline, which may come from a read error. The V gene is TRBV12-3 or TRBV12-4, the J gene TRBJ2-1; D is uncertain. There are 13 residues in the CDR3. CDR3 amino acids: CASSLDTYNGQFF. The DNA for the CDR3 is TGTGCCAGCAGTTTAGACACCTACAATGGGCAGTTCTTC.

The V call is TRBV7-3, the J call TRBJ2-1, with 7 bases that match TRBD2. CDR3 length: 15 amino acids. Per the germline V gene, CDR1 is SGHTA and CDR2 is FQGTGA. J was trimmed by 6 bases and V by 5 bases; bases with no gene match: 10. The DNA for the CDR3 is TGTGCCAGCAGCCTCCTAGGACTAGAGTGCAATGAGCAGTTCTTC. Protein: CASSLLGLECNEQFF.

This clonotype was found many times. The rearrangement uses TRBV20-1 and TRBJ2-2, with 12 bases matching TRBD2. With 0 bases clipped from V and 3 bases from J, the junction kept 8 bases outside the gene matches. Germline V gene lookup returns CDR1 DFQATT and CDR2 SNEGSKA (reference sequence). CDR3 length equals 18 residues. CDR3 nucleotides: TGCAGTGCTAGAGAGCCACCGAGACTAGCGGGGGACACCGGGGAGCTGTTTTTT. Protein sequence: CSAREPPRLAGDTGELFF.

This clonotype was counted many times. This sequence joins TRBV28 and TRBJ1-4; D is unresolved. CDR3 length equals 14 residues. V was trimmed by 6 bases and J by 0 bases, leaving 8 bases between them. CDR1 and CDR2 (germline): MDHEN, SYDVKM. CDR3 loop: CASRRTSTNEKLFF. In nucleotides, the CDR3 is TGTGCCAGCAGGAGAACCTCAACTAATGAAAAACTGTTTTTT.

This clonotype was seen many times. The chain recombines TRBV29-1 with TRBJ2-1; 8 bases are a match to TRBD2. CDR3 length: 15 residues. CDR1 is SQVTM and CDR2 is ANQGSEA in the germline V gene. The V and J ends lost 1 base and 8 bases, in that order; junction bases with no gene match: 10. CDR3 sequence reads: CSVEGRAGVLDEQFF. The DNA of the CDR3 is TGCAGCGTTGAAGGGCGAGCGGGAGTACTCGATGAGCAGTTCTTC.

This clonotype was seen at least ten times. J is TRBJ2-1 and V is TRBV3-1, with D unclear. V shed 0 bases and J shed 9 bases, with 9 bases lying between them. This CDR3 contains 13 residues. CDR1 is LGHDT and CDR2 is YNNKEL in the germline V gene (reference sequence). The CDR3 DNA reads as TGTGCCAGCAGCCAAGATCAGCCGGCTGAGCAGTTCTTC. Residues: CASSQDQPAEQFF.

At least ten counts were recorded for this clonotype. The chain links TRBV24-1 to TRBJ2-1, with 9 bases identical to TRBD2. Germline CDR1 is KGHDR and CDR2 is SFDVKD. The trim removed 5 bases at V and 4 bases at J, leaving 5 bases unmatched. CDR3 length equals 15 residues. The CDR3 nucleotides read TGTGCCACCAGTGTGGCGGGAGGGGGGTACAATGAGCAGTTCTTC. It translates to CATSVAGGGYNEQFF.

This clonotype has at least ten counts. The chain links TRBV20-1 to TRBJ2-2; maybe TRBD2 (6 bases). Trimming removed 3 bases at V and 0 bases at J, with 8 bases between. The CDR3 length is 14 residues. Germline CDR1 DFQATT, CDR2 SNEGSKA (reference sequence). The CDR3 DNA reads as TGCAGTGCTAGTCCTAGCGCGAACACCGGGGAGCTGTTTTTT. It yields the protein CSASPSANTGELFF.

Comments on this clonotype: Given the absence of the conserved phenylalanine or tryptophan at the CDR3 end, a read error is likely. The chain couples TRBV7-6 to TRBJ2-5; 13 bases map to TRBD2. Germline V gene lookup returns CDR1 SGHVS and CDR2 FNYEAQ. V was pared by 9 bases and J by 6 bases, with 16 bases of the junction left unmatched. The CDR3 has 17 residues. The CDR3 bases are TGTGCCAGGAGCCTGGGACTAGCGGGACAACGGCAAAAGACCCAGTACATC. It translates to CARSLGLAGQRQKTQYI.

This clonotype was observed at least ten times. The rearrangement uses TRBV3-1 and TRBJ2-2, with no clear D. This CDR3 contains 15 residues. The V gene's germline CDR1 is LGHDT and CDR2 YNNKEL (reference sequence). Trimming cost V 1 base and J 0 bases, with 6 bases left between them. The CDR3 loop is CASSQGFSNTGELFF. CDR3 in DNA: TGTGCCAGCAGCCAAGGGTTCTCGAACACCGGGGAGCTGTTTTTT. Supplemented by reference TRBV3-1 and TRBJ2-2, the full variable domain reads DTAVSQTPKYLVTQMGNDKSIKCEQNLGHDTMYWYKQDSKKFLKIMFSYNNKELIINETVPNRFSPKSPDKAHLNLHINSLELGDSAVYFCASSQGFSNTGELFFGEGSRLTVL.

This clonotype occurred many times. The chain has TRBV20-1 and TRBJ2-5; D is perhaps TRBD2 (6 bases). The germline V gene encodes CDR1 DFQATT and CDR2 SNEGSKA (reference sequence). V was cut by 0 bases and J by 4 bases, with 15 bases left in between. The CDR3 loop spans 15 amino acids. CDR3 loop: CSARDIAVGRETQYF. In DNA form, the CDR3 reads TGCAGTGCTAGAGATATAGCGGTCGGAAGAGAGACCCAGTACTTC.

This clonotype was seen at least ten times. This sequence joins TRBV29-1 and TRBJ2-1, with 8 nucleotides matching TRBD2. This CDR3 has 16 residues. Germline CDR1 is SQVTM and CDR2 is ANQGSEA. After removal of 3 bases from V and 3 bases from J, the junction contained 10 bases not matched to a gene. CDR3 nucleotides: TGCAGCGTTGAGTCTAGCGGGTTTCCTAACTACAATGAGCAGTTCTTC. Translation gives CSVESSGFPNYNEQFF.

On this clonotype itself: The junction departs from the called germline gene at one end, perhaps through a read error. The rearrangement uses TRBV30 and TRBJ2-7; no reliable D call. This CDR3 has 12 amino acids. CDR1 and CDR2 from the germline V gene are GTSNPN and SVGIG (reference sequence). The CDR3 region is CARSTQDHEQYF. CDR3 in DNA: TGTGCCCGGAGTACCCAAGACCACGAGCAGTACTTC.

This clonotype appeared many times. The rearrangement uses TRBV10-3 and TRBJ1-1; possible D gene TRBD1, 6 bases. Germline V gives CDR1 ENHRY, CDR2 SYGVKD. CDR3 length equals 15 residues. Trimming removed 4 bases from V and 0 bases from J, with 12 bases in between. CDR3 nucleotide sequence: TGTGCCATCAGTGTTGGGACAACCTTGAACACTGAAGCTTTCTTT. It specifies CAISVGTTLNTEAFF.

The CDR3 coding sequence is TGTGCCAGCTCGCTATTGGGACAGGCTAAAGAGCAGTACTTC. Protein: CASSLLGQAKEQYF. The J gene is TRBJ2-7, the V gene TRBV28, with 8 bases identical to TRBD1. Germline V CDR1 and CDR2: MDHEN, SYDVKM. J gave up 7 bases and V 8 bases, and 13 bases lay outside the gene matches. This CDR3 is 14 amino acids long.

This clonotype was seen many times. The rearrangement joins TRBV7-9 to TRBJ2-3, with 14 bases aligning to TRBD2. CDR3 size: 17 residues. Per germline, CDR1 SEHNR and CDR2 FQNEAQ (reference sequence). V was pared by 4 bases and J by 4 bases, with 7 bases of the junction left unmatched. The CDR3 nucleotides read TGTGCCAGCAGCTACCCGACTAGCGGGAGGGCCGCAGATACGCAGTATTTT. It encodes CASSYPTSGRAADTQYF.